This entry lists 2 T cell receptor beta chains sequenced from one sample in a study of post-analysis software for immune sequencing data. Study observations and caveats: The study found TRBV5-6, TRBV5-1 and TRBV20-1 among about five TRBV segments more frequent in patients than controls.

cDNA libraries for TCR beta contained unique molecular identifiers. TCRdb processed the PCR reads anew with MiXCR; each CDR3 protein has one entry. Of just over 250,000 distinct CDR3 sequences in the sample, 30% to 45% were seen once. These receptors' targets are unknown. Input material: blood. These TCRs come from a girl between 5 and 17 years old with multiple sclerosis.

V usage is TRBV5-1 and J usage is TRBJ2-3, with D tentatively TRBD1 (5 bases). V was clipped by 3 bases and J by 5 bases, with 13 bases between them. Germline CDR1 reads SGHRS; CDR2 reads YFSETQ. The CDR3 loop spans 14 amino acids. CDR3 in DNA: TGCGCCAGCAGCTCAGGGCAGGGATTAGATACGCAGTATTTT. Translated, it gives CASSSGQGLDTQYF.

Worth noting for this clonotype: A read error may explain this, as a much larger clone is one base away. The V and J genes are TRBV20-1 and TRBJ1-1; no definite D call. The germline V and J ends were trimmed by 1 base and 2 bases, with 11 bases remaining between them. CDR1 and CDR2 from the germline V gene are DFQATT and SNEGSKA (reference sequence). There are 14 residues in the CDR3. Here the CDR3 DNA reads TGCAGTGCTAGAGTTAAAGGGTTAAACACTGAAGCTTTCTTT. It yields the protein CSARVKGLNTEAFF.